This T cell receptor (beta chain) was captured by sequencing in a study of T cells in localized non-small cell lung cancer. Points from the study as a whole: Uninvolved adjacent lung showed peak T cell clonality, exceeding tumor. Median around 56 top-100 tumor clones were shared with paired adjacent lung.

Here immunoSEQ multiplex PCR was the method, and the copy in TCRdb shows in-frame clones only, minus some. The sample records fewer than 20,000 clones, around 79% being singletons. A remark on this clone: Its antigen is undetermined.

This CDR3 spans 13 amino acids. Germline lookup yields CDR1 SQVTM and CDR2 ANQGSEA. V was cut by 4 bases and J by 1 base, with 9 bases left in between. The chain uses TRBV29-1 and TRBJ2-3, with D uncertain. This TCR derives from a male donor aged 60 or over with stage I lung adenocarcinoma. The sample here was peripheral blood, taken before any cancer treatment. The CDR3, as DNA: TGCAGCGTTGTCCGGCAGGGCACAGATACGCAGTATTTT. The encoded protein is CSVVRQGTDTQYF.